This TCR beta chain was captured in a study of blood T cell repertoires in COVID-19 (dated by TCRdb to about 2020). At the level of the whole study: Samples covering the acute and convalescent phases of COVID-19 were provided by collaborators in the United States, Italy and Spain. The material from the prospective study consisted of cDNA or gDNA derived from T cells, B-cell-depleted T cells, or PBMCs. The dataset comprised deeply sampled blood TCRbeta repertoires from subjects exposed to, actively infected with, or recovered from COVID-19. The repertoires were made available in a free public database intended to serve as a resource for research on the immune response to SARS-CoV-2. Samples were obtained from the ongoing ImmuneRACE study (first 160 participants) and from about 1,300 subjects provided by 6 global collaborators. A de-identified subject ID, COVID-19 status, age in years and sex were almost always included in the sample metadata. HLA class I and class II types, where available, came from metadata supplied by the sample provider rather than from assay-based typing. Here is what the overall study found, with its caveats: Clinical and demographic metadata were provided uncurated, with the amount varying by source and participant.

About this clone: Its antigen is unknown. Base-call qualities are not available, and no considerably larger clone is one nucleotide away.

CDR1 SEHNR and CDR2 FQNEAQ were looked up in the germline V gene (reference sequence). The germline V and J ends show losses of 5 bases and 2 bases respectively, and no gene match explains 5 bases of the junction. Taken from cysteine to phenylalanine, the CDR3 has 14 residues. This entry keeps only the CDR3 DNA: 42 bases, framed from base 1. The immunoSEQ Assay, a bias-controlled multiplex PCR, was used to amplify TCRbeta CDR3 regions from genomic DNA. Under the source paper's analysis protocol: Within the assay, amplification of reference gene primers was used to estimate how many nucleated cells each sample contained. To quantify the absolute abundance of each unique TCRbeta CDR3 rearrangement, sequence reads were collapsed and filtered. Productive Simpson clonality was computed per sample as the square root of Simpson's diversity index over productive rearrangements. Not all clones reach the TCRdb copy of this immuneACCESS table, which keeps in-frame sequences only. Checked studies attribute under half of the gap to unresolved V genes and leave the rest unexplained. V, J and clone size reflect that table, while D and trimming were determined from the DNA. Within this sample are about 170,000 clones, with around 87% of them counted one time only. 0.58% of the sample comes from the top ten.

At one collaborating source in Seattle, patients were enrolled during active infection and were followed longitudinally through the course of disease. Collaborating institutions collected whole blood in K2EDTA tubes following their own protocols. For TCRbeta analysis, collaborator samples were shipped as frozen whole blood, as isolated PBMCs, or as DNA extracted from either sample type. This chain is built from TRBV7-9 and TRBJ1-1, with TRBD1 matching 7 junction bases. Sequencing used peripheral blood. The TCR was taken from a man aged 55 to 70 with COVID-19, enrolled during active disease. The base sequence is TGTGCCAGCAGCCGGACAGGACAAAACACTGAAGCTTTCTTT. Its protein product is CASSRTGQNTEAFF.